Shown below are 16 T cell receptor beta chains from a single sample sequenced in a study of T cells in Graves' hyperthyroidism and ophthalmopathy. The source material, RNA transcripts, was used to amplify TCR beta CDR3 regions. When the TCR CDR3 underwent first-round RT-PCR, the HTBI primer set was used. TCRdb used MiXCR to reprocess the multiplex PCR reads, holding one entry per CDR3 protein. Here the sample spans a few hundred thousand distinct CDR3 sequences, roughly 15% being singletons. The source material was blood. The receptors here all came from a middle-aged woman with Graves' ophthalmopathy.

A few counts support this clonotype. The germline gene is not matched at one end of the junction; a read error may be the cause. The rearrangement uses TRBV18 and TRBJ2-7; possibly TRBD1 for D (6 bases). Germline assignment: CDR1 KGHSH and CDR2 LQKENI. The CDR3 has 14 amino acids. The CDR3 loop reads CANSPAGTPYEQYF. The CDR3 nucleotides read TGTGCCAACTCACCCGCCGGGACACCTTACGAGCAGTACTTC.

This clonotype turned up a few times. The chain couples TRBV14 to TRBJ2-3, with D tentatively TRBD2 (6 bases). The V gene lost 2 bases and the J gene lost 6 bases, with 18 bases spanning the gap. CDR1 and CDR2 (germline): SGHDN, FVKESK. CDR3 length equals 16 residues. This CDR3 reads CASSQHPPGVYDTQYF. CDR3 coding DNA: TGTGCCAGCAGCCAACATCCTCCGGGGGTGTATGATACGCAGTATTTT.

Of note for this clonotype: This may be a read error: a much more frequent sequence differs by one nucleotide. The genes are TRBV5-1 and TRBJ1-2; tentatively, D is TRBD1 (5 bases). Germline CDR1 SGHRS, CDR2 YFSETQ. V was shortened by 2 bases and J by 4 bases, with 9 bases between the two germline ends. The CDR3 has 13 residues. CDR3 DNA: TGCGCCAGCAGCTTCGACAGACCCTATGGCTACACCTTC. Translating gives CASSFDRPYGYTF.

This clonotype has only a few counts. The chain links TRBV12-5 to TRBJ2-1, with a weak D call TRBD2 (8 bases). This CDR3 has 18 residues. Germline V gives CDR1 LGHNT, CDR2 FRNRAP. V was trimmed by 2 bases and J by 7 bases, leaving 24 bases between them. CDR3 residues: CASGLYLRGLAGLNEQFF. CDR3 nucleotide sequence: TGTGCTAGTGGTTTGTATTTAAGGGGGCTAGCGGGTTTAAATGAGCAGTTCTTC.

This clonotype was observed at least ten times. V is TRBV30 and J is TRBJ1-1; tentative D call: TRBD1 (5 bases). Germline assignment: CDR1 GTSNPN and CDR2 SVGIG (reference sequence). The CDR3 length is 13 residues. V was trimmed by 0 bases and J by 5 bases, leaving 10 bases between them. The CDR3 DNA reads TGTGCCTGGAGTGTTGGGGGAGGTACTGAAGCTTTCTTT. Amino acids: CAWSVGGGTEAFF.

A few counts support this clonotype. The genes are TRBV5-1 and TRBJ2-7; 13 bases are a match to TRBD2. The CDR3 sequence is 17 residues long. Losses at the gene ends were 3 bases for V and 3 bases for J; bases not matched to a gene: 9. Germline loops: CDR1 SGHRS, CDR2 YFSETQ. The DNA of the CDR3 is TGCGCCAGCAGCTCCGCTTCCGGGACTAGCGGGGTCTACGAGCAGTACTTC. It translates to CASSSASGTSGVYEQYF.

This clonotype was counted only a few times. The chain uses TRBV6-1 and TRBJ1-4; possible D gene TRBD1, 6 bases. This CDR3 is built from 13 residues. V lost 3 bases and J 8 bases, leaving 10 bases between the germline ends. Looked up from germline, CDR1 is MNHNS and CDR2 is SASEGT. CDR3 DNA sequence: TGTGCCAGCAGTGACAGGGGAGGGGAAAAACTGTTTTTT. Its translation is CASSDRGGEKLFF.

The chain uses TRBV10-2 and TRBJ2-2; D is possibly TRBD1 (6 bases). V was trimmed by 8 bases and J by 4 bases, leaving 20 bases between them. Germline V gene lookup returns CDR1 WSHSY and CDR2 SAAADI. The CDR3 spans 16 residues. CDR3 sequence: CASRGKLGARTGELFF. The CDR3 coding sequence is TGCGCCAGCCGGGGCAAATTGGGGGCTCGCACCGGGGAGCTGTTTTTT.

The table lists this clonotype with many counts. The chain has TRBV2 and TRBJ2-5, with unresolved D. V was trimmed by 6 bases and J by 10 bases, leaving 15 bases between them. The CDR3 covers 12 residues. Germline V gene data show CDR1 as SNHLY and CDR2 as FYNNEI. The CDR3 sequence is CASSAQRVDQYF. CDR3 DNA: TGTGCCAGCAGCGCTCAACGGGTTGACCAGTACTTC.

This clonotype was detected only a few times. The chain couples TRBV6-5 to TRBJ2-5; D remains unclear. The CDR3 length is 15 residues. With 0 bases removed from V and 5 bases from J, the gap between germline ends came to 13 bases. CDR1 is MNHEY and CDR2 is SVGAGI in the germline V gene. CDR3 loop: CASSYSKAGQETQYF. Written as DNA, the CDR3 is TGTGCCAGCAGTTACTCGAAGGCAGGCCAGGAGACCCAGTACTTC.

This clonotype was counted ten times or more. The chain combines TRBV11-2 with TRBJ2-5; D is perhaps TRBD1 (7 bases). This CDR3 comprises 15 residues. Trimming stripped 5 bases from V and 5 bases from J, with 18 bases between. Germline values: CDR1 SGHAT, CDR2 FQNNGV. The CDR3 DNA is TGTGCCAGCAGCATTACTCAGACAGGGAGGGAGACCCAGTACTTC. Amino acid sequence: CASSITQTGRETQYF.

This clonotype was counted many times. The rearrangement uses TRBV2 and TRBJ2-5; 12 bases match TRBD2. The germline gives CDR1 SNHLY, CDR2 FYNNEI. V was clipped by 5 bases and J by 4 bases; unmatched bases: 5. This CDR3 is 15 amino acids long. In DNA, the CDR3 is TGTGCCAGCAGTAAACTGGGACTAGCGGGAGAGACCCAGTACTTC. It is translated as CASSKLGLAGETQYF.

The table lists this clonotype with many counts. The genes are TRBV2 and TRBJ2-7, with TRBD2 matching over 7 bases. Germline V gene lookup returns CDR1 SNHLY and CDR2 FYNNEI. V was pared by 4 bases and J by 5 bases, with 5 bases of the junction left unmatched. CDR3 length: 13 residues. The CDR3 loop reads CASSGGTKHEQYF. The CDR3 bases are TGTGCCAGCAGTGGAGGGACTAAACACGAGCAGTACTTC. Variable domain in full (rest from reference TRBV2 and TRBJ2-7): EPEVTQTPSHQVTQMGQEVILRCVPISNHLYFYWYRQILGQKVEFLVSFYNNEISEKSEIFDDQFSVERPDGSNFTLKIRSTKLEDSAMYFCASSGGTKHEQYFGPGTRLTVT.

This clonotype was observed many times. The genes are TRBV20-1 and TRBJ1-1, with TRBD1 matching 10 bases. With 1 base clipped from V and 3 bases from J, the junction kept 8 bases outside the gene matches. This CDR3 comprises 16 residues. Germline assignment: CDR1 DFQATT and CDR2 SNEGSKA (reference sequence). This chain's CDR3 is CSARVLDRGEDTEAFF. The DNA of the CDR3 is TGCAGTGCTAGAGTCCTGGACAGGGGGGAGGACACTGAAGCTTTCTTT.

This clonotype was observed many times. The chain joins TRBV2 to TRBJ2-1, with 10 bases fitting TRBD1. This CDR3 is 15 amino acids long. The ends lost 3 bases at V and 5 bases at J; junction bases unmatched: 4. Germline CDR1 SNHLY, CDR2 FYNNEI. In nucleotides, the CDR3 is TGTGCCAGCAGTGAGAAGGGGACAGGGGACAATGAGCAGTTCTTC. Amino acid sequence: CASSEKGTGDNEQFF.

This clonotype was detected only a few times. The chain recombines TRBV12-3 or TRBV12-4 with TRBJ1-3, with no clear D. The CDR3 contains 14 residues. Trimming shortened V by 8 bases and J by 4 bases, and 15 bases separated the two germline ends. The CDR3 loop is CASGWNLGGNTIYF. The DNA for the CDR3 is TGTGCCAGCGGTTGGAATCTCGGAGGAAACACCATATATTTT.